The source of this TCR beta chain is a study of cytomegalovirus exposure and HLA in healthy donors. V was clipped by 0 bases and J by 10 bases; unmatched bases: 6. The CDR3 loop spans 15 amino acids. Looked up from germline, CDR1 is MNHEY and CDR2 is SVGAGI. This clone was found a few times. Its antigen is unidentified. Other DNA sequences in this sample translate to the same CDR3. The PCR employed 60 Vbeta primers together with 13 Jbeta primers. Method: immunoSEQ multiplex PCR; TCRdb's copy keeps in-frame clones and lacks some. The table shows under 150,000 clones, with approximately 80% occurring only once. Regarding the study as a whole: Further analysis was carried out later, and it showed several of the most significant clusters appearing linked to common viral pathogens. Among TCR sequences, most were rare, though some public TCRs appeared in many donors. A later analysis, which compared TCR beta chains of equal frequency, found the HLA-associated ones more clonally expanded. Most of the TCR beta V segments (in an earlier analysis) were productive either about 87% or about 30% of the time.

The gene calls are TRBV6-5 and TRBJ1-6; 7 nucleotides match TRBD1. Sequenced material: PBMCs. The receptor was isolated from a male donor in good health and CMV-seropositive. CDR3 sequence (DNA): TGTGCCAGCAGTTACTCGAGACAGGGTGGATCACCCCTCCACTTT. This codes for CASSYSRQGGSPLHF.